This TCR beta chain was recovered during a study of OX40 agonist ivuxolimab in advanced cancers. Whole-study context: Partial responses occurred in three patients (one hepatocellular carcinoma, two cutaneous melanoma). Notes on the study in general: Clones of CD4+ and CD8+ blood T cells grew by week 6 at doses of 0.1 to 3.0 mg/kg. In the expanded peripheral T cells, antigen specificity was never determined.

Unmatched junction bases numbered 6, after V lost 0 bases and J lost 5 bases. Per germline, CDR1 LNHNV and CDR2 YYDKDF (reference sequence). The CDR3 contains 17 residues. Note on this clone: Its specificity is unknown.

Clones were sequenced by immunoSEQ multiplex PCR, and TCRdb holds only the in-frame ones, with some missing. The sample holds tens of thousands of clones, 90% seen once. The rearrangement joins TRBV15 to TRBJ2-1; 11 nucleotides line up with TRBD2. The sequencing here drew on CD4+ or CD8+ T cells sorted from blood, taken in a trial of the OX40 agonist ivuxolimab. The sequence derives from an adult with an advanced solid tumor such as melanoma, head and neck, liver or kidney cancer. The chain's CDR3 is CATSRDLSGRANNEQFF. CDR3 nucleotides: TGTGCCACCAGCAGAGACCTTAGCGGGAGGGCCAACAATGAGCAGTTCTTC.